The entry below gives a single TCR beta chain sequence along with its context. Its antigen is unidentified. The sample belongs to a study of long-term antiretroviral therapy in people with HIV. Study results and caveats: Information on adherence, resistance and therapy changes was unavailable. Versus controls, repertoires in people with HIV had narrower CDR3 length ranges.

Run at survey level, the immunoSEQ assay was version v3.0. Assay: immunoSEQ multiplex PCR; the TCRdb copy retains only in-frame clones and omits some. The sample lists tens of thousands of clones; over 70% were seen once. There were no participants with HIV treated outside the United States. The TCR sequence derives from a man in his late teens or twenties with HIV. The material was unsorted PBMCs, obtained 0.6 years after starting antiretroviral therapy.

The CDR3 reads CSSVENTEAFF. CDR3 bases: TGCAGCTCTGTTGAGAACACTGAAGCTTTCTTT. This rearrangement joins TRBV20-1 to TRBJ1-1; D remains unclear. The CDR3 covers 11 residues. Germline loops: CDR1 DFQATT, CDR2 SNEGSKA (reference sequence).